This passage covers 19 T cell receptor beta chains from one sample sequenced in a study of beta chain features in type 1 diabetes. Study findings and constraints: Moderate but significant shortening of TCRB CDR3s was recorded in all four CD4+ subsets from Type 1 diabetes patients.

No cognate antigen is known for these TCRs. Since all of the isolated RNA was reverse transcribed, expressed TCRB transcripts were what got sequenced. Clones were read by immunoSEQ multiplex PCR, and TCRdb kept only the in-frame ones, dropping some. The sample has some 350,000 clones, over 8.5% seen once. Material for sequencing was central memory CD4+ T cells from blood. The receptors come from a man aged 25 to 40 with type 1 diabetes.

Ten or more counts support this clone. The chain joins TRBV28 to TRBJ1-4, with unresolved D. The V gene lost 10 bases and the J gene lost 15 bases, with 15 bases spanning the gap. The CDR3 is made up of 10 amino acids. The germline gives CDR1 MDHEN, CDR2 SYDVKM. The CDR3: CAIRSDKVFF. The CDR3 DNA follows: TGTGCCATCAGAAGCGATAAGGTGTTTTTT.

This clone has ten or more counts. CDR3 DNA: TGTGCCAGCAGCTTCGCAGCCCAGGGACAGAGAGCCGGGGAGCTGTTTTTT. Protein sequence: CASSFAAQGQRAGELFF. This chain links TRBV7-9 with TRBJ2-2, with TRBD1 identical over 7 bases. Looked up from germline, CDR1 is SEHNR and CDR2 is FQNEAQ (reference sequence). This CDR3 spans 17 amino acids. With 3 bases clipped from V and 6 bases from J, the junction kept 13 bases outside the gene matches.

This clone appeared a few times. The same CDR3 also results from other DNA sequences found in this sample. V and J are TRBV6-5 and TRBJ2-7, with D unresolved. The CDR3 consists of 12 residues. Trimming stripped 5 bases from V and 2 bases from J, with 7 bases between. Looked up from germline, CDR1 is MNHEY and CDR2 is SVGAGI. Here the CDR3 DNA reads TGTGCCAGCAGTCCAGGACCCTACGAGCAGTACTTC. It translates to CASSPGPYEQYF.

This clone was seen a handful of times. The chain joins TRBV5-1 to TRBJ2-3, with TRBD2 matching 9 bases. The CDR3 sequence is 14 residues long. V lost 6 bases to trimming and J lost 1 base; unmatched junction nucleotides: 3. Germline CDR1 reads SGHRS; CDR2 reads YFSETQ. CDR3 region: CASTAGGRTDTQYF. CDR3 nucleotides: TGCGCCAGCACGGCGGGAGGGCGCACAGATACGCAGTATTTT.

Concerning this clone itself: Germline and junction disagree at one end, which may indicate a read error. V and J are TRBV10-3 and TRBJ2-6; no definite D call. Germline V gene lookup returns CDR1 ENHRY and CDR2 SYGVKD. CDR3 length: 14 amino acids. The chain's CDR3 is CASSEGFGANVLTF. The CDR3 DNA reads TGTGCCAGCAGTGAAGGCTTTGGGGCCAACGTCCTGACTTTC.

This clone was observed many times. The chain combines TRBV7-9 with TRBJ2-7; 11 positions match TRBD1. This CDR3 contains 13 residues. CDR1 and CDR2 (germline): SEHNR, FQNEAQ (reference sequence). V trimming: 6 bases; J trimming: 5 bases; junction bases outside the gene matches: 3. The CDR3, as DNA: TGTGCCAGCAGGCGGACAGGGGGCGACGAGCAGTACTTC. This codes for CASRRTGGDEQYF.

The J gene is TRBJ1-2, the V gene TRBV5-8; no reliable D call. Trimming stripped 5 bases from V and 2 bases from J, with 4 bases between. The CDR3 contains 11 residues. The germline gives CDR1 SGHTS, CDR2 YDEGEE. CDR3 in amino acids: CASRENYGYTF. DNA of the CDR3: TGTGCCAGCAGGGAGAACTATGGCTACACCTTC. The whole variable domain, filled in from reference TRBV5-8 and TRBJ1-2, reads EAGVTQSPTHLIKTRGQQATLRCSPISGHTSVYWYQQALGLGLQFLLWYDEGEERNRGNFPPRFSGRQFPNYSSELNVNALELEDSALYLCASRENYGYTFGSGTRLTVV.

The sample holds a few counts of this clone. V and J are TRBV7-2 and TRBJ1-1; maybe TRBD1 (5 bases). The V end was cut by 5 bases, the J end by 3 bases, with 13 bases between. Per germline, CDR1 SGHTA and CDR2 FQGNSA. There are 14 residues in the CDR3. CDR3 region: CASSRPTGDTEAFF. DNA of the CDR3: TGTGCCAGCAGCCGTCCGACGGGGGACACTGAAGCTTTCTTT.

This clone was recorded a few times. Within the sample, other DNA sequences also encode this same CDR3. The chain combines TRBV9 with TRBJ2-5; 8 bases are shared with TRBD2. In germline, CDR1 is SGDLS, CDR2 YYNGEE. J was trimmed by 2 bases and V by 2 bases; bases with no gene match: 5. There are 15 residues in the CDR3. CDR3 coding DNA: TGTGCCAGCAGCGTGGCTAGCGGGCAACAAGAGACCCAGTACTTC. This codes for CASSVASGQQETQYF.

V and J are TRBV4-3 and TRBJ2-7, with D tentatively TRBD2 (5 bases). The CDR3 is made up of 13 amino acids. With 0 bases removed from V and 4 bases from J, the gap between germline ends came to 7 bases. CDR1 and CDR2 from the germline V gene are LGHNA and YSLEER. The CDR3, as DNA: TGCGCCAGCAGCCAAGACCGAGGGTACGAGCAGTACTTC. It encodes CASSQDRGYEQYF.

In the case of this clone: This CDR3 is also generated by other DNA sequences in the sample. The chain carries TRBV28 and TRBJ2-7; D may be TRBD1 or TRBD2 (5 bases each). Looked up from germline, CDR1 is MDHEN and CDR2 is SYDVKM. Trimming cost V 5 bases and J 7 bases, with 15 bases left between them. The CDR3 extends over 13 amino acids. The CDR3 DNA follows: TGTGCCAGCAGTCCGGGGCTCCAGCGGGAGCAGTACTTC. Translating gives CASSPGLQREQYF.

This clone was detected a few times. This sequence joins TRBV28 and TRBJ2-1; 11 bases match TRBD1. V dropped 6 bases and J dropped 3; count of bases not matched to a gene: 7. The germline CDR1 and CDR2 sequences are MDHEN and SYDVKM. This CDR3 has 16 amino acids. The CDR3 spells CASRAGGQGVYNEQFF. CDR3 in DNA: TGTGCCAGCAGAGCCGGGGGACAGGGGGTCTACAATGAGCAGTTCTTC. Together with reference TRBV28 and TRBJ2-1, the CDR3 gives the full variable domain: DVKVTQSSRYLVKRTGEKVFLECVQDMDHENMFWYRQDPGLGLRLIYFSYDVKMKEKGDIPEGYSVSREKKERFSLILESASTNQTSMYLCASRAGGQGVYNEQFFGPGTRLTVL.

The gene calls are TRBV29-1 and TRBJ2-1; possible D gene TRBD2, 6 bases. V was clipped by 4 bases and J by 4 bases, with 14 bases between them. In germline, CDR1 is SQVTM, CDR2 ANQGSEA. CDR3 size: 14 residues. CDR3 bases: TGCAGCGTTGGGAGCGGAGGGGATTACAATGAGCAGTTCTTC. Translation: CSVGSGGDYNEQFF.

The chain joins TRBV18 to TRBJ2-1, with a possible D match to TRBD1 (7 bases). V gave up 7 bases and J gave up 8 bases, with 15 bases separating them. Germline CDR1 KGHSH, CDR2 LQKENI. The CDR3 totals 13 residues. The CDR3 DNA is TGTGCCAGCTTCCCCCAGGGGGGCGATGAGCAGTTCTTC. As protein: CASFPQGGDEQFF.

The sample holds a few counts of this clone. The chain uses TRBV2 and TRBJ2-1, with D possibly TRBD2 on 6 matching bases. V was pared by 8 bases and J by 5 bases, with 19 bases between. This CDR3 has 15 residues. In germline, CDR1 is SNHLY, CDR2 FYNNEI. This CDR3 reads CASSVLERTNNEQFF. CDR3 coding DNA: TGTGCCAGCTCAGTCCTCGAGCGGACTAACAATGAGCAGTTCTTC.

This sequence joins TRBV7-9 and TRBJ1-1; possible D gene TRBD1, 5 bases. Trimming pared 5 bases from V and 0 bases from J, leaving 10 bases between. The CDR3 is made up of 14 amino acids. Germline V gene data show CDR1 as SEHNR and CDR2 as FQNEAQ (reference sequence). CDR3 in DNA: TGTGCCAGCAGCCCCGTGGGGGTGAACACTGAAGCTTTCTTT. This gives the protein CASSPVGVNTEAFF.

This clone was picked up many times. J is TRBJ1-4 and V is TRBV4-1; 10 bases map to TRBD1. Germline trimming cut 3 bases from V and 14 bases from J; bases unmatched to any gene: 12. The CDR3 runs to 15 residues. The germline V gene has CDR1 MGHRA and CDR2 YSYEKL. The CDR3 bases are TGCGCCAGCAGCCACCCGGGACAGGGGAGCTTATGGCTGTTTTTT. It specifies CASSHPGQGSLWLFF.

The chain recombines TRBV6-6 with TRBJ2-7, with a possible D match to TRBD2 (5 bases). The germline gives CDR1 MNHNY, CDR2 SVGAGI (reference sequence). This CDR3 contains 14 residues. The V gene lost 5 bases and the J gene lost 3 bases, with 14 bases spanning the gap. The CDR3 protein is CASSAGSKDYEQYF. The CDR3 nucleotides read TGTGCCAGCAGTGCGGGCTCCAAGGACTACGAGCAGTACTTC.

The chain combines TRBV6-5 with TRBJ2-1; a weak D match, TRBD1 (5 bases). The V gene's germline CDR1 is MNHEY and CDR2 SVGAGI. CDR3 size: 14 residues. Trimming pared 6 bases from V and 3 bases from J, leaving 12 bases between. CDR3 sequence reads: CASSSGKSYNEQFF. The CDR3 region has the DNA TGTGCCAGCAGCTCAGGGAAAAGCTACAATGAGCAGTTCTTC.